What follows are 15 T cell receptor beta chains derived from one specimen sequenced in a study of cytomegalovirus exposure and HLA in healthy donors. PCR primers comprised 60 Vbeta and 13 Jbeta primers. Generated by immunoSEQ multiplex PCR, the TCRdb table keeps only in-frame clones and is missing some. This repertoire includes tens of thousands of clones. Material: PBMCs. These receptors were obtained from a woman aged 55-70 years in good health and CMV-seronegative.

V gene TRBV6-5 combines with J gene TRBJ1-2; 9 nucleotides match TRBD1. This CDR3 region has 14 residues. CDR1 MNHEY and CDR2 SVGAGI come from the germline V gene. V lost 5 bases and J lost 6; bases outside the gene matches: 7. The CDR3 protein is CASSPGTGGNGYTF. The DNA of the CDR3 is TGTGCCAGCAGTCCGGGCACAGGGGGCAATGGCTACACCTTC.

The V and J genes are TRBV11-3 and TRBJ2-1, with 10 nucleotides matching TRBD2. The CDR3 runs 15 residues. V lost 6 bases, J lost 8 bases, and 10 bases stayed unmatched. The germline gives CDR1 SGHNT, CDR2 YENEEA. The CDR3 sequence: CASSLSPSGRYEQFF. The DNA of the CDR3 is TGTGCCAGCAGTTTATCGCCTAGCGGGAGATATGAGCAGTTCTTC. The whole variable domain, filled in from reference TRBV11-3 and TRBJ2-1, reads EAGVVQSPRYKIIEKKQPVAFWCNPISGHNTLYWYLQNLGQGPELLIRYENEEAVDDSQLPKDRFSAERLKGVDSTLKIQPAELGDSAVYLCASSLSPSGRYEQFFGPGTRLTVL.

The chain carries TRBV5-1 and TRBJ2-7, with D possibly being TRBD2 (6 bases). Trimming took off 0 bases at V and 0 bases at J, with 16 bases between the two ends. The CDR3 runs 17 residues. CDR1 is SGHRS, CDR2 YFSETQ, per germline. Here the CDR3 reads CASSLARRAGSSYEQYF. The CDR3 DNA reads TGCGCCAGCAGCTTGGCCAGGCGCGCCGGGAGCTCCTACGAGCAGTACTTC.

The chain has TRBV19 and TRBJ2-1; 8 nucleotides agree with TRBD2. The V gene end was trimmed by 6 bases and the J gene end by 0 bases; junction bases not matched to a gene: 4. Germline-derived CDR1 and CDR2 are LNHDA and SQIVND (reference sequence). The CDR3 is 15 residues long. The CDR3 loop reads CASRFSGTSYNEQFF. The CDR3 DNA sequence: TGTGCCAGTAGATTTAGCGGGACCTCCTACAATGAGCAGTTCTTC. The variable domain in full, with the rest retrieved from reference TRBV19 and TRBJ2-1, is DGGITQSPKYLFRKEGQNVTLSCEQNLNHDAMYWYRQDPGQGLRLIYYSQIVNDFQKGDIAEGYSVSREKKESFPLTVTSAQKNPTAFYLCASRFSGTSYNEQFFGPGTRLTVL.

The chain employs TRBV11-3 and TRBJ2-7; the D gene is possibly TRBD2 (7 bases). Germline loops: CDR1 SGHNT, CDR2 YENEEA. The CDR3 sequence is 15 residues long. V was clipped by 0 bases and J by 3 bases, with 12 bases between them. CDR3 residues: CASSLEGEGHYEQYF. In nucleotides, the CDR3 is TGTGCCAGCAGCTTAGAAGGGGAGGGACACTACGAGCAGTACTTC.

This sequence joins TRBV29-1 and TRBJ2-7; D gene uncertain. Per the germline V gene, CDR1 is SQVTM and CDR2 is ANQGSEA. The length of the CDR3 is 13 residues. V was clipped by 4 bases and J by 5 bases, with 15 bases between them. The DNA of the CDR3 is TGCAGCGTTGGTGGAAGACTGAGGAACGAGCAGTACTTC. It codes for CSVGGRLRNEQYF.

The V gene is TRBV28, the J gene TRBJ2-2; D might be TRBD1 (6 bases). Trimming left V 5 bases short and J 4 bases short, with 23 bases between. Looked up from germline, CDR1 is MDHEN and CDR2 is SYDVKM. CDR3 length: 18 amino acids. CDR3 in DNA: TGTGCCAGCAGTGACGGCTTTAACAGGGTGATTACCACCGGGGAGCTGTTTTTT. This translates into CASSDGFNRVITTGELFF.

V is TRBV6-1 and J is TRBJ2-5; 8 nucleotides agree with TRBD1. Judging by the DNA end, TRBJ2-7 fits better; the J call may be wrong. Germline CDR1 and CDR2: MNHNS and SASEGT. This CDR3 spans 18 amino acids. The CDR3 coding sequence is TGTGCCAGCAGTGTGATTTTAATGGACAGGGCGAGCTCCTACGAGCAGTACTTC. This codes for CASSVILMDRASSYEQYF.

This chain links TRBV28 with TRBJ1-5; D might be TRBD1 (6 bases). Germline V CDR1 and CDR2: MDHEN, SYDVKM. This CDR3 region has 15 residues. Trimming removed 5 bases at V and 0 bases at J, with 11 bases between. The CDR3 DNA follows: TGTGCCAGCAGTACCGGGACACTTAGCAATCAGCCCCAGCATTTT. The encoded protein is CASSTGTLSNQPQHF.

CDR3 nucleotides: TGTGCCAGCAGCTCGGGGGAGGGAATCAACACAGATACGCAGTATTTT. This translates into CASSSGEGINTDTQYF. The chain couples TRBV11-3 to TRBJ2-3; 7 bases line up with TRBD2. Germline lookup yields CDR1 SGHNT and CDR2 YENEEA. Trimming at V came to 4 bases and at J to 2 bases, leaving 9 bases not matched to a gene. The CDR3 loop spans 16 amino acids.

The V gene is TRBV6-5, the J gene TRBJ2-5; 8 bases are a match to TRBD1. This CDR3 comprises 15 residues. CDR1 is MNHEY, CDR2 SVGAGI, per germline. J lost 1 base, V lost 8 bases, and 9 bases had no gene match. CDR3 protein: CASGNTGGLQETQYF. The CDR3, as DNA: TGTGCCAGCGGGAATACAGGGGGTCTCCAAGAGACCCAGTACTTC.

The CDR3 protein is CASSPQGQGNTGELFF. CDR3 in DNA: TGTGCCAGCTCACCACAGGGACAGGGGAACACCGGGGAGCTGTTTTTT. The chain has TRBV18 and TRBJ2-2, with TRBD1 identical over 9 bases. This CDR3 comprises 16 residues. V trimming: 1 base; J trimming: 1 base; junction bases outside the gene matches: 1. Germline V gives CDR1 KGHSH, CDR2 LQKENI.

The J gene is TRBJ1-1, the V gene TRBV9, with TRBD1 as a possible D gene (5 bases). This CDR3 has 14 residues. V lost 4 bases and J lost 2, with 12 bases in between. The germline V gene has CDR1 SGDLS and CDR2 YYNGEE. Here the CDR3 DNA reads TGTGCCAGCAGCTACAGGACTACTAACACTGAAGCTTTCTTT. Translated, it gives CASSYRTTNTEAFF.

The gene calls are TRBV28 and TRBJ2-7, with 7 bases that match TRBD1. CDR3 length equals 15 residues. After removal of 5 bases from V and 5 bases from J, the junction contained 12 bases not matched to a gene. Germline-derived CDR1 and CDR2 are MDHEN and SYDVKM. The CDR3 bases are TGTGCCAGCAGTAAAGAGACAGGGTGGACAAACGAGCAGTACTTC. This codes for CASSKETGWTNEQYF. The variable domain in full, completed from reference TRBV28 and TRBJ2-7, reads DVKVTQSSRYLVKRTGEKVFLECVQDMDHENMFWYRQDPGLGLRLIYFSYDVKMKEKGDIPEGYSVSREKKERFSLILESASTNQTSMYLCASSKETGWTNEQYFGPGTRLTVT.

This rearrangement joins TRBV28 to TRBJ2-6; perhaps TRBD2 as D (6 bases). The V gene lost 7 bases and the J gene lost 6 bases, with 13 bases spanning the gap. Germline CDR1 is MDHEN and CDR2 is SYDVKM. The CDR3 spans 14 residues. In DNA, the CDR3 is TGTGCCAGCAAGGGGAGGATGGAGGCCAACGTCCTGACTTTC. Protein: CASKGRMEANVLTF. Filled out from reference TRBV28 and TRBJ2-6, the complete variable domain reads DVKVTQSSRYLVKRTGEKVFLECVQDMDHENMFWYRQDPGLGLRLIYFSYDVKMKEKGDIPEGYSVSREKKERFSLILESASTNQTSMYLCASKGRMEANVLTFGAGSRLTVL.